This T cell receptor beta chain derives from a study of blood T cell repertoires in COVID-19. The assay was immunoSEQ multiplex PCR, and TCRdb's table has in-frame clones only and misses some. The repertoire includes approximately 45,000 clones, roughly 73% of them detected once, and more than 55% sits in the top ten. The CDR3 extends over 18 amino acids. Per germline, CDR1 LNHDA and CDR2 SQIVND (reference sequence). Losses at the gene ends were 5 bases for V and 0 bases for J; bases not matched to a gene: 8. This clonotype was obtained from a man older than 75 with acute or convalescent COVID-19. This chain joins TRBV19 and TRBJ2-1; 12 bases match TRBD2. The sample taken for sequencing was peripheral blood. CDR3 protein: CASSPWPTSGSSYNEQFF. Written as DNA, the CDR3 is TGTGCCAGTAGTCCATGGCCGACTAGCGGGAGCTCCTACAATGAGCAGTTCTTC.